This TCR beta chain derives from a study of blood T cell repertoires in COVID-19. V was shortened by 3 bases and J by 8 bases, with 16 bases between the two germline ends. Germline CDR1 reads WSHSY; CDR2 reads SAAADI. This CDR3 has 14 residues. Researchers sorted participants into cohorts using their self-reported clinical history. How the authors handled the data: The authors estimated nucleated cell counts from reference gene primer amplification. The protocol was immunoSEQ multiplex PCR, while the TCRdb copy is restricted to in-frame clones and leaves out a portion. V and J calls and clone size come straight from that table; D and trimming were deduced from the DNA. The table lists around 150,000 clones, just under 85% of them singletons.

J is TRBJ1-2 and V is TRBV10-2; the D gene is possibly TRBD1 (5 bases). This receptor was identified in a middle-aged woman who had recovered from COVID-19. The sequencing sample was made of PBMCs or T cells enriched from blood (not recorded which). CDR3 DNA sequence: TGCGCCAGCAGTGACCCGGGGGGAAGGGGAGGCTACACCTTC. Its translation: CASSDPGGRGGYTF.